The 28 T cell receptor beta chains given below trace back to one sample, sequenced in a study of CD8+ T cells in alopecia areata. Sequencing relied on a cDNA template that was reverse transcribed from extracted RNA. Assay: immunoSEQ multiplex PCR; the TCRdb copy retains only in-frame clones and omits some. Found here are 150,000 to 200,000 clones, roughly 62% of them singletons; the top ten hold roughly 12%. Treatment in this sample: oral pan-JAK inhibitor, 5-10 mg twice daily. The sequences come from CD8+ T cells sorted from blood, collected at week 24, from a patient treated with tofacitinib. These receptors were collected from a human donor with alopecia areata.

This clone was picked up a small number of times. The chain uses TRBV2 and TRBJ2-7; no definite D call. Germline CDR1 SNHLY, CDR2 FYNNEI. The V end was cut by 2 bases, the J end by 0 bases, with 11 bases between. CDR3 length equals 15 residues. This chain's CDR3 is CASSESGPLSYEQYF. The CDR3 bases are TGTGCCAGCAGTGAATCAGGACCCCTCTCCTACGAGCAGTACTTC.

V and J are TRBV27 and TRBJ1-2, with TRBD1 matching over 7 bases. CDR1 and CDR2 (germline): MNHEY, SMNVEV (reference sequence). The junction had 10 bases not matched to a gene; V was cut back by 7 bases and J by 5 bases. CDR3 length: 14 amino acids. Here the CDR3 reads CASTPMGQTYGYTF. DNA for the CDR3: TGTGCCAGCACCCCTATGGGACAGACGTATGGCTACACCTTC.

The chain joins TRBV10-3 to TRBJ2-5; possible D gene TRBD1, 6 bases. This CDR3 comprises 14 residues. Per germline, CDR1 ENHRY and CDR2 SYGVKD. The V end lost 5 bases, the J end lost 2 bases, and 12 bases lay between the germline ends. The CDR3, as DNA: TGTGCCATCAGTACAGGGATGGGGCAAGAGACCCAGTACTTC. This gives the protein CAISTGMGQETQYF.

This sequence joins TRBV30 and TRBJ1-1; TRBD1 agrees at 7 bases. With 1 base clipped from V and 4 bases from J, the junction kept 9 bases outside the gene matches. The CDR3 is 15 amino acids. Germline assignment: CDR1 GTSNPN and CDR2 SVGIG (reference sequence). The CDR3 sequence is CAWSDGTDGATEAFF. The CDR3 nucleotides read TGTGCCTGGAGTGACGGGACAGATGGGGCCACTGAAGCTTTCTTT.

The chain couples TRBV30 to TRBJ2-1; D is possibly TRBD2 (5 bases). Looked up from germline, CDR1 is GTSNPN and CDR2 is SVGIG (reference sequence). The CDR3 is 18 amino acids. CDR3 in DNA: TGTGCGGCAATCGGACTCCCCGACGGGTATGGCGCCTACAATGAGCAGTTCTTC. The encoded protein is CAAIGLPDGYGAYNEQFF.

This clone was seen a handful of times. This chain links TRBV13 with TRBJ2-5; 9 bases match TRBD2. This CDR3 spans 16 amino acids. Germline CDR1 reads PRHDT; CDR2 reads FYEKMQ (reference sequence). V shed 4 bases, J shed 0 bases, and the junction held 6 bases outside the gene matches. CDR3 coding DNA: TGTGCCAGCAGCTCCCATTTAGCGGGGGACCAAGAGACCCAGTACTTC. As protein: CASSSHLAGDQETQYF.

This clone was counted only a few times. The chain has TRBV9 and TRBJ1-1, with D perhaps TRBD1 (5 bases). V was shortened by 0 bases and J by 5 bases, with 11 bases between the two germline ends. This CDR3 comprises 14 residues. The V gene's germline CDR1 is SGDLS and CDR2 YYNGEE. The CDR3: CASSVAGGGTEAFF. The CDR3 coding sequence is TGTGCCAGCAGCGTAGCCGGGGGAGGTACTGAAGCTTTCTTT.

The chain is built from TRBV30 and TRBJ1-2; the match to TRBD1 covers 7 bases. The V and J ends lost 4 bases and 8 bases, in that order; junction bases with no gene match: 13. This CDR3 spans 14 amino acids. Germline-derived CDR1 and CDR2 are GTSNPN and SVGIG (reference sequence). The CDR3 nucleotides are TGTGCCTGGAACCCCGGGGACAGTCGCTTAGGCTACACCTTC. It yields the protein CAWNPGDSRLGYTF.

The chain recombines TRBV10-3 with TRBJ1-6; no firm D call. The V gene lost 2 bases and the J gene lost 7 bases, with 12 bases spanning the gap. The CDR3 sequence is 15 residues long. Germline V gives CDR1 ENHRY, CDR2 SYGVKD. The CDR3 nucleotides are TGTGCCATCAGTGAGGACCTGCTCCCCAATTCACCCCTCCACTTT. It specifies CAISEDLLPNSPLHF.

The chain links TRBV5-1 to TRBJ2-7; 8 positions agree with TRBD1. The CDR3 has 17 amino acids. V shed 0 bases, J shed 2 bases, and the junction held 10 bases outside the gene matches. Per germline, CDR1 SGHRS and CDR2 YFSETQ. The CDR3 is CASSLGQGAEATYEQYF. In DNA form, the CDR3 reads TGCGCCAGCAGCTTGGGTCAGGGGGCCGAAGCAACCTACGAGCAGTACTTC.

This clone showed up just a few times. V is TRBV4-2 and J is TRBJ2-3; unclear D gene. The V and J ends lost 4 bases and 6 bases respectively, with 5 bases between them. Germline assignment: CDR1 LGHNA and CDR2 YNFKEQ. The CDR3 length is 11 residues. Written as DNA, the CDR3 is TGTGCCAGCAGCCGCTCGGATACGCAGTATTTT. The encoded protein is CASSRSDTQYF.

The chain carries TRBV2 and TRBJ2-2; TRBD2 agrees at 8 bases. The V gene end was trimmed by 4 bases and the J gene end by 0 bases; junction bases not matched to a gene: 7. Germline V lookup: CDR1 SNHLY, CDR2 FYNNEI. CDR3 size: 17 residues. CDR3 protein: CASSGGAGVPNTGELFF. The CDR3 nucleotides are TGTGCCAGCAGTGGGGGAGCGGGGGTCCCGAACACCGGGGAGCTGTTTTTT.

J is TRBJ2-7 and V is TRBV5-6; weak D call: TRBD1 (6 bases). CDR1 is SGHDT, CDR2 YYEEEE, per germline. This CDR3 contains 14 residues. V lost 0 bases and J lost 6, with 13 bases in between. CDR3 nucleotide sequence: TGTGCCAGCAGCTTGGGCAGGGGCTCCCGCGAGCAGTACTTC. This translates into CASSLGRGSREQYF.

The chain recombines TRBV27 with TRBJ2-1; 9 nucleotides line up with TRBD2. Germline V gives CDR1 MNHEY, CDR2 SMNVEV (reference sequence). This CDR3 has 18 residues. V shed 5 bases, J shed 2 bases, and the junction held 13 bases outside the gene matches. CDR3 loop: CASSIPGLAPPTYNEQFF. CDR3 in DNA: TGTGCCAGCAGTATTCCGGGACTAGCACCGCCGACCTACAATGAGCAGTTCTTC.

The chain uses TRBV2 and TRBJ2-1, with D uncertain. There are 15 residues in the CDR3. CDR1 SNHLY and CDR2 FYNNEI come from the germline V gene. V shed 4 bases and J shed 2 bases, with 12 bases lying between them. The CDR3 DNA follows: TGTGCCAGCAGTGGCGCCGGGTTGGCCTACAATGAGCAGTTCTTC. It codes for CASSGAGLAYNEQFF.

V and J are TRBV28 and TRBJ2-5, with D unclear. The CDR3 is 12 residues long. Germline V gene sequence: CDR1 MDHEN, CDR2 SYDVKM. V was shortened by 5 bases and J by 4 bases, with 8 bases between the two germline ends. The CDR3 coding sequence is TGTGCCAGCAGTCCGTCGGGAGAGACCCAGTACTTC. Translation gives CASSPSGETQYF.

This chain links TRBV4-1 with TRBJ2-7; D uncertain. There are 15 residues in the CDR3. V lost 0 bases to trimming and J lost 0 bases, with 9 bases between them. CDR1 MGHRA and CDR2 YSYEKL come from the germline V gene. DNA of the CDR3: TGCGCCAGCAGCCAAGAGTCCACTCTCTCCTACGAGCAGTACTTC. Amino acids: CASSQESTLSYEQYF.

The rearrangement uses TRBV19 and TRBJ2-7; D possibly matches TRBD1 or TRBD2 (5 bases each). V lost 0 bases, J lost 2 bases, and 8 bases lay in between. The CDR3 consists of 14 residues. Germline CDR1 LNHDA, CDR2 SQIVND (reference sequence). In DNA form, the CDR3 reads TGTGCCAGTAGTATAGATGGGGGACCCTACGAGCAGTACTTC. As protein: CASSIDGGPYEQYF.

This CDR3 is CASSYRDEQFF. CDR3 sequence (DNA): TGTGCCAGCAGCTACAGGGATGAGCAGTTCTTC. The gene calls are TRBV28 and TRBJ2-1; D perhaps matches TRBD1 (6 bases). The CDR3 is made up of 11 amino acids. Deletions cut 6 bases from V and 8 bases from J, with 8 bases between. Germline CDR1 is MDHEN and CDR2 is SYDVKM.

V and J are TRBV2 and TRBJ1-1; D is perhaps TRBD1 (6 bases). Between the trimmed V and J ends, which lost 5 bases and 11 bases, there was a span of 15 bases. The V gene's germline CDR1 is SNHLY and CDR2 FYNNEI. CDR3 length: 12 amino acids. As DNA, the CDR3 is TGTGCCAGCAGTACAGGGCCCGGGCGTGCTTTCTTT. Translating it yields CASSTGPGRAFF.

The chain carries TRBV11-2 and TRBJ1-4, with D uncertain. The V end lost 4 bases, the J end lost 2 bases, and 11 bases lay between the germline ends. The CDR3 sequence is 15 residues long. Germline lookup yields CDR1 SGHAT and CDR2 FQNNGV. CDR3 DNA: TGTGCCAGCAGCTCTGGAGCTGCGACTAATGAAAAACTGTTTTTT. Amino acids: CASSSGAATNEKLFF.

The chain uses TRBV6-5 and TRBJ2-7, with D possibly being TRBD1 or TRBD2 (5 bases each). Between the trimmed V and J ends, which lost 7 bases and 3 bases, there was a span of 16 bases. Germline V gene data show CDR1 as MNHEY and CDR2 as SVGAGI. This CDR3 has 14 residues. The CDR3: CASTVEATGYEQYF. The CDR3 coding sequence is TGTGCCAGCACGGTGGAGGCTACAGGCTACGAGCAGTACTTC.

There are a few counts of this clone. This chain's CDR3 is CASSRGFDEQYF. As DNA, the CDR3 is TGTGCCAGCAGCAGGGGATTCGACGAGCAGTACTTC. The chain uses TRBV2 and TRBJ2-7, with D possibly TRBD1 on 6 matching bases. The V end was cut by 6 bases, the J end by 5 bases, with 11 bases between. Germline V gene sequence: CDR1 SNHLY, CDR2 FYNNEI. CDR3 size: 12 residues. The full variable domain, rest sourced from reference TRBV2 and TRBJ2-7, is EPEVTQTPSHQVTQMGQEVILRCVPISNHLYFYWYRQILGQKVEFLVSFYNNEISEKSEIFDDQFSVERPDGSNFTLKIRSTKLEDSAMYFCASSRGFDEQYFGPGTRLTVT.

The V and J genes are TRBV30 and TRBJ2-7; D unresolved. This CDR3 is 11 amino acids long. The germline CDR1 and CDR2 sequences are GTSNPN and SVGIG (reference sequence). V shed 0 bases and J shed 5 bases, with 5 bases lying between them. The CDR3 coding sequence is TGTGCCTGGAGTGTTGGGCACGAGCAGTACTTC. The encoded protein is CAWSVGHEQYF.

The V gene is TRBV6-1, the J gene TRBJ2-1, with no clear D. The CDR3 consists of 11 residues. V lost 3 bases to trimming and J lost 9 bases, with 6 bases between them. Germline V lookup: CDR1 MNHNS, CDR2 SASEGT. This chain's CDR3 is CASSDFREQFF. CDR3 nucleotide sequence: TGTGCCAGCAGTGACTTCCGTGAGCAGTTCTTC.

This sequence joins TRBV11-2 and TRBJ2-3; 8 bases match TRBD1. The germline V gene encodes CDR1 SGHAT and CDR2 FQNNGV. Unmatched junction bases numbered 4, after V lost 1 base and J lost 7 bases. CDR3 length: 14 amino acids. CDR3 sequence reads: CASSLGQGRNTQYF. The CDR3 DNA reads TGTGCCAGCAGCTTAGGACAGGGGCGGAATACGCAGTATTTT.

This chain's CDR3 is CASSYGSGGAYYEQYF. CDR3 nucleotides: TGTGCCAGCAGTTACGGGTCCGGGGGGGCTTACTACGAGCAGTACTTC. This chain joins TRBV6-5 and TRBJ2-7, with 8 bases aligning to TRBD2. Losses at the gene ends were 2 bases for V and 3 bases for J; bases not matched to a gene: 9. Germline V lookup: CDR1 MNHEY, CDR2 SVGAGI. The CDR3 has 16 amino acids.

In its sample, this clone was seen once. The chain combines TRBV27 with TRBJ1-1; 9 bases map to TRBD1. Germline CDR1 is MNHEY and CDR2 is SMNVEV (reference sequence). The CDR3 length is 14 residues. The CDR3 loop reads CAAGQGLEDTEAFF. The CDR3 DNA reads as TGTGCTGCAGGACAGGGGCTTGAAGACACTGAAGCTTTCTTT.